Below, one T cell receptor (beta chain) is given with its context. Its cognate antigen is unknown. The data are from a study of blood T cells in healthy people across ages. Study-level results: Estimated diversity across one million T cells was deemed an underestimate. A greater number of naive CD4+ cells and higher diversity distinguished long-lived donors from aged donors. The CMV status of each donor remained undetermined, and this could have confounded shifts in expanded clonotypes.

V was cut by 3 bases and J by 4 bases, with 12 bases left in between. Germline assignment: CDR1 LNHNV and CDR2 YYDKDF (reference sequence). The CDR3 is 14 residues long. For the second PCR, which ran for about 6 to 11 cycles, a sample-barcoded 5' primer and a J-beta primer mix were used. Through a template-switch adaptor with 12 random nucleotides, each cDNA molecule received a tag. Via MiXCR, TCRdb re-called the 5' RACE reads, giving one row per CDR3 protein. The repertoire holds some 920,000 distinct CDR3 sequences, with 51% as singletons. This chain links TRBV15 with TRBJ1-1; D gene ambiguous. The sample taken for sequencing was blood. The TCR comes from an older woman in good health. In DNA, the CDR3 is TGTGCCACCAGCAGTAAGGGCCGAGGCACTGAAGCTTTCTTT. Translating it yields CATSSKGRGTEAFF.